The 26 T cell receptor beta chains in this list originate from one sample, sequenced in a study of prognosis after radiotherapy for stage I lung cancer. From genomic DNA, TCR beta CDR3 was amplified by two-round multiplex PCR. For every TRBV and TRBJ gene, a specific primer was used in first-round PCR. Each CDR3 protein is one row after TCRdb ran MiXCR on the multiplex PCR reads. The profile shows roughly 30,000 distinct CDR3 sequences, approximately 46% of them singletons. Sequences were derived from PBMCs, sampled before or after stereotactic body radiation therapy (not recorded which). These receptors were obtained from a donor aged 50 or older with non-small cell lung cancer.

As to this clonotype: Its ends do not fully match the called genes, so a read error is possible. This chain joins TRBV29-1 and TRBJ2-7, with a weak D call TRBD2 (5 bases). This CDR3 comprises 11 residues. CDR1 SQVTM and CDR2 ANQGSEA come from the germline V gene. The CDR3 reads CSVEHSYDQYF. DNA of the CDR3: TGTAGCGTTGAACACAGCTACGATCAGTACTTC.

V and J are TRBV6-2 or TRBV6-3 and TRBJ1-3, with 8 bases lining up with TRBD1. CDR1 is MNHEY, CDR2 SVGEGT, per germline. V lost 4 bases to trimming and J lost 6 bases; unmatched junction nucleotides: 5. The CDR3 spans 14 residues. The CDR3: CASSWGQASNTIYF. DNA of the CDR3: TGTGCCAGCAGTTGGGGACAGGCGTCAAACACCATATATTTT.

The chain is built from TRBV4-1 and TRBJ1-2; 9 nucleotides match TRBD1. CDR3 length: 19 amino acids. Losses at the gene ends were 0 bases for V and 2 bases for J; bases not matched to a gene: 13. The germline CDR1 and CDR2 sequences are MGHRA and YSYEKL. For the CDR3, the DNA is TGCGCCAGCAGCCAAGAGGGTACCGGGACAGGGACCCTCAACTATGGCTACACCTTC. The encoded protein is CASSQEGTGTGTLNYGYTF.

Many counts were recorded for this clonotype. The chain links TRBV5-1 to TRBJ1-2; D may be TRBD1 (5 bases). The CDR3 covers 16 residues. Germline V CDR1 and CDR2: SGHRS, YFSETQ. V was cut by 2 bases and J by 0 bases, with 14 bases left in between. The CDR3 coding sequence is TGCGCCAGCAGCTTAGGCAGGGCCCAAGCTAACTATGGCTACACCTTC. Translation gives CASSLGRAQANYGYTF.

This clonotype has a count of ten or more. The V and J genes are TRBV18 and TRBJ1-6; a weak D match, TRBD1 (6 bases). This CDR3 is 12 amino acids long. Germline V gene sequence: CDR1 KGHSH, CDR2 LQKENI. Trimming took 6 bases from V and 12 from J, leaving 12 bases between them. The CDR3 sequence: CASSHREEPLHF. CDR3 DNA sequence: TGTGCCAGCTCCCACAGGGAAGAACCCCTCCACTTT.

This clonotype was seen a single time. A much larger clone is a single base away; this may be a read error. This rearrangement joins TRBV5-1 to TRBJ2-1, with 10 bases fitting TRBD2. The length of the CDR3 is 16 residues. The trim removed 5 bases at V and 3 bases at J, leaving 8 bases unmatched. Germline V gene data show CDR1 as SGHRS and CDR2 as YFSETQ. CDR3 nucleotide sequence: TGCGCCAGCAGACAAGAGAGCGGGGGGGTCTACAATGAGCAGTTCTTC. Translated: CASRQESGGVYNEQFF.

The chain is built from TRBV12-3 or TRBV12-4 and TRBJ2-7; TRBD2 aligns across 8 bases. Unmatched junction bases numbered 17, after V lost 9 bases and J lost 7 bases. This CDR3 is 15 amino acids long. Here the CDR3 reads CARLTLAGIFGEQYF. The CDR3 DNA reads as TGTGCCAGACTAACCTTAGCGGGAATTTTCGGAGAGCAGTACTTC.

In its sample, this clonotype was seen many times. The V call is TRBV20-1, the J call TRBJ2-1; TRBD2 matches 10 bases. J lost 3 bases, V lost 6 bases, and 11 bases had no gene match. The CDR3 has 16 residues. The germline V gene has CDR1 DFQATT and CDR2 SNEGSKA (reference sequence). Here the CDR3 reads CSAPRFLAGVYNEQFF. For the CDR3, the DNA is TGCAGTGCCCCAAGGTTCCTAGCGGGGGTCTACAATGAGCAGTTCTTC.

The chain links TRBV6-2 or TRBV6-3 to TRBJ2-7; 9 nucleotides align to TRBD2. The germline V gene has CDR1 MNHEY and CDR2 SVGEGT. The CDR3 totals 14 residues. V shed 5 bases, J shed 2 bases, and the junction held 4 bases outside the gene matches. The CDR3 DNA follows: TGTGCCAGCAGTCTCGGCGGGGGGGCCTACGAGCAGTACTTC. Its protein product is CASSLGGGAYEQYF.

As for this clonotype: An end of the junction differs from the germline gene, which may be a read error. This chain uses TRBV27 with TRBJ2-7; 10 bases map to TRBD1. The CDR3 consists of 14 residues. CDR1 is MNHEY and CDR2 is SMNVEV in the germline V gene (reference sequence). The CDR3 nucleotides are TGTGCCAGCAGCAGACAGGGGGCATCCCACGATCAGTACTTC. It codes for CASSRQGASHDQYF.

This clonotype was detected ten times or more. The V call is TRBV28, the J call TRBJ2-4; possible D gene TRBD1, 6 bases. This CDR3 spans 17 amino acids. V dropped 3 bases and J dropped 0 bases, with 15 bases sitting between them. The germline V gene encodes CDR1 MDHEN and CDR2 SYDVKM. The CDR3: CASSLSDSGIAKNIQYF. In DNA form, the CDR3 reads TGTGCCAGCAGTTTGTCGGACAGTGGTATAGCCAAAAACATTCAGTACTTC.

The V gene is TRBV7-3, the J gene TRBJ2-1; 9 bases are shared with TRBD2. V shed 5 bases and J 6 bases; nucleotides not matched to a gene: 11. The CDR3 length is 16 residues. The germline CDR1 and CDR2 sequences are SGHTA and FQGTGA. The CDR3 DNA sequence: TGTGCCAGCAGCCCGACCTTAGCGGGGGCCTTCAATGAGCAGTTCTTC. Protein: CASSPTLAGAFNEQFF.

The chain has TRBV5-1 and TRBJ2-2; 11 nucleotides line up with TRBD2. CDR3 length: 18 residues. The germline CDR1 and CDR2 sequences are SGHRS and YFSETQ. J gave up 0 bases and V 0 bases, and 4 bases lay outside the gene matches. In DNA, the CDR3 is TGCGCCAGCAGCTTGGCCCAACTAGCGGGAGCGAACACCGGGGAGCTGTTTTTT. Translating gives CASSLAQLAGANTGELFF.

This clonotype qualifies as medium-sized. The chain links TRBV27 to TRBJ2-7; D is ambiguous. Germline V CDR1 and CDR2: MNHEY, SMNVEV (reference sequence). The CDR3 extends over 15 amino acids. V shed 5 bases and J shed 3 bases, with 17 bases lying between them. Here the CDR3 DNA reads TGTGCCAGCAGTCCGGATCTTCCTCACTACTACGAGCAGTACTTC. Protein sequence: CASSPDLPHYYEQYF.

With regard to this clonotype: A far larger clone is only one base removed, so a read error is likely. This sequence joins TRBV28 and TRBJ2-5; 7 positions agree with TRBD2. The J call is uncertain, as TRBJ2-1 better fits the DNA end. The CDR3 has 16 residues. The V gene's germline CDR1 is MDHEN and CDR2 SYDVKM. CDR3 sequence reads: CASSKPGLSGNNEQFF. The CDR3 DNA reads TGTGCCAGCAGTAAACCGGGACTATCGGGGAACAATGAGCAGTTCTTC.

About this clonotype: Germline and junction disagree at one end, which may indicate a read error. The rearrangement links TRBV15 to TRBJ1-5; D gene ambiguous. Germline CDR1 is LNHNV and CDR2 is YYDKDF (reference sequence). CDR3 length: 13 amino acids. CDR3 in DNA: TGTGCCACCAGCAGAGGTAAAAGTCAGCCTCAGCATTTT. Residues: CATSRGKSQPQHF.

The chain recombines TRBV6-4 with TRBJ1-5; a weak D match, TRBD1 (6 bases). This CDR3 spans 13 amino acids. V was pared by 6 bases and J by 3 bases, with 9 bases between. The germline V gene has CDR1 MRHNA and CDR2 SNTAGT. CDR3 amino acids: CASRQGFNQPQHF. The CDR3 DNA follows: TGTGCCAGCAGACAGGGTTTCAATCAGCCCCAGCATTTT.

Within the sample, this clonotype is medium-sized (0.01 to 0.1%). The genes are TRBV27 and TRBJ1-2; possible D gene TRBD1, 6 bases. Per the germline V gene, CDR1 is MNHEY and CDR2 is SMNVEV (reference sequence). CDR3 size: 13 residues. With 3 bases removed from V and 6 bases from J, the gap between germline ends came to 11 bases. CDR3 sequence: CASSFGGLDGYTF. CDR3 bases: TGTGCCAGCAGTTTCGGGGGGCTGGATGGCTACACCTTC.

The chain has TRBV19 and TRBJ2-3; tentative D call: TRBD2 (5 bases). The V gene's germline CDR1 is LNHDA and CDR2 SQIVND (reference sequence). Trimming took 7 bases from V and 2 from J, leaving 16 bases between them. CDR3 length equals 15 residues. The chain's CDR3 is CASIYGVKPTDTQYF. In nucleotides, the CDR3 is TGTGCCAGTATCTACGGGGTGAAACCCACAGATACGCAGTATTTT. Together with reference TRBV19 and TRBJ2-3, the CDR3 gives the full variable domain: DGGITQSPKYLFRKEGQNVTLSCEQNLNHDAMYWYRQDPGQGLRLIYYSQIVNDFQKGDIAEGYSVSREKKESFPLTVTSAQKNPTAFYLCASIYGVKPTDTQYFGPGTRLTVL.

Concerning this clonotype: Possible read error: a much larger clone is one base away. This chain links TRBV6-1 with TRBJ2-1; TRBD1 aligns across 9 bases. Germline CDR1 is MNHNS and CDR2 is SASEGT. CDR3 length equals 12 residues. The CDR3 sequence: CSSRTDRGGLFF. CDR3 DNA: TGTTCCAGCAGGACGGACAGGGGAGGGCTGTTCTTC.

This clonotype was detected ten times or more. A single base separates this from a much larger clone, so it may be a read error. The rearrangement joins TRBV6-1 to TRBJ1-2; TRBD1 might be the D (6 bases). Germline V gene lookup returns CDR1 MNHNS and CDR2 SASEGT. Trimming cost V 3 bases and J 5 bases, with 13 bases left between them. This CDR3 is built from 14 residues. CDR3 loop: CASSDGTSIYGYTF. The CDR3 region has the DNA TGTGCCAGCAGTGACGGGACATCGATTTATGGCTACACCTTC.

This clonotype was picked up many times. The rearrangement links TRBV9 to TRBJ2-2; D gene unclear. CDR1 is SGDLS and CDR2 is YYNGEE in the germline V gene. The CDR3 is made up of 12 amino acids. V was pared by 0 bases and J by 7 bases, with 4 bases between. As DNA, the CDR3 is TGTGCCAGCAGCGTAGCCGGCGGGGAGCTGTTTTTT. The encoded protein is CASSVAGGELFF.

This clonotype was found many times. The junction departs from the called germline gene at one end, perhaps through a read error. The chain is built from TRBV19 and TRBJ1-5; D is possibly TRBD1 (6 bases). Germline V gene sequence: CDR1 LNHDA, CDR2 SQIVND (reference sequence). The CDR3 sequence is 14 residues long. The CDR3 DNA is TGTGCCAGTAACAAGAAGACAGGCGGTCAGCCCCAGCAGTTT. It translates to CASNKKTGGQPQQF.

The table lists this clonotype with many counts. The rearrangement uses TRBV10-3 and TRBJ1-5; D is uncertain. V gave up 3 bases and J gave up 4 bases, with 4 bases separating them. The CDR3 totals 12 residues. Germline CDR1 reads ENHRY; CDR2 reads SYGVKD. In nucleotides, the CDR3 is TGTGCCATCAGTGATACGAATCAGCCCCAGCATTTT. It codes for CAISDTNQPQHF.

In its sample, this clonotype was seen many times. The rearrangement joins TRBV30 to TRBJ1-6, with 8 bases that match TRBD1. Germline V CDR1 and CDR2: GTSNPN, SVGIG (reference sequence). This CDR3 is 15 amino acids long. V was clipped by 3 bases and J by 6 bases; unmatched bases: 7. CDR3 bases: TGTGCCTGGAGCTACAGGGGGTTTTCTAATTCACCCCTCCACTTT. It codes for CAWSYRGFSNSPLHF.

The chain is built from TRBV20-1 and TRBJ1-2; 9 bases match TRBD1. Germline V gene data show CDR1 as DFQATT and CDR2 as SNEGSKA (reference sequence). The CDR3 consists of 15 residues. The V and J ends lost 5 bases and 0 bases, in that order; junction bases with no gene match: 7. The DNA for the CDR3 is TGCAGTGCTCCTCCGGGACAGGGAGCTAACTATGGCTACACCTTC. It translates to CSAPPGQGANYGYTF.